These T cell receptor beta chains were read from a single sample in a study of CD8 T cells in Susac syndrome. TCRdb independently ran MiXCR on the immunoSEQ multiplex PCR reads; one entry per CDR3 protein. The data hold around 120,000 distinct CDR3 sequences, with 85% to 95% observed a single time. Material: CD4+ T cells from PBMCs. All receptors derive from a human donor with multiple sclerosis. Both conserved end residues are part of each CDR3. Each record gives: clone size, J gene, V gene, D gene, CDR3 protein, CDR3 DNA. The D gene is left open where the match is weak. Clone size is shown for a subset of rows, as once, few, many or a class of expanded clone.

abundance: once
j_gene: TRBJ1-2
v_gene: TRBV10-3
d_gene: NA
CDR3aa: CAISELRAADGYTF
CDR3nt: TGTGCCATCAGTGAGTTGAGGGCGGCTGATGGCTACACCTTC

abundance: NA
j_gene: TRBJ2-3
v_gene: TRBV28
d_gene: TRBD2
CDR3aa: CASPPGLASTDTQYF
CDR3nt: TGTGCCAGCCCGCCGGGACTAGCGAGCACAGATACGCAGTATTTT

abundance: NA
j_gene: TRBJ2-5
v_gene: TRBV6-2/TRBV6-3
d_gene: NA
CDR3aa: CASLPGDQETQYF
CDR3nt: TGTGCCAGCTTACCGGGGGACCAAGAGACCCAGTACTTC

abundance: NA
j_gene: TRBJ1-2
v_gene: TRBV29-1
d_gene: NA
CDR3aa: CSVEDPSRYGYTF
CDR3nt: TGCAGCGTTGAAGATCCAAGCAGGTACGGCTACACCTTC

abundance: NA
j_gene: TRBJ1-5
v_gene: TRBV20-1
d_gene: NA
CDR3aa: CSASAPQQPQHF
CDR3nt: TGCAGTGCTAGTGCGCCCCAGCAGCCCCAGCATTTT

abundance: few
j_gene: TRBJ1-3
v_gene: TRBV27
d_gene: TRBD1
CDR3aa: CASRGTGRNTIYF
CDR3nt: TGTGCCAGCAGGGGGACAGGACGAAACACCATATATTTT

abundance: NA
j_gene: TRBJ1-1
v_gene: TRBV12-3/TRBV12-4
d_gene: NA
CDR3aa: CASSLDGMNTEAFF
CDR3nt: TGTGCCAGCAGTTTGGACGGAATGAACACTGAAGCTTTCTTT

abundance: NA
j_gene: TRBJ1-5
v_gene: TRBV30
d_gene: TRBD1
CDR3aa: CAWSGQGRGVDQPQHF
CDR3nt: TGTGCCTGGAGTGGACAGGGGCGCGGAGTGGATCAGCCCCAGCATTTT

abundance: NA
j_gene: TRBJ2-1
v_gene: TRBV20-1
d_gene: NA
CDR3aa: CSALPPGLSSYNEQFF
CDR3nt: TGCAGTGCGTTGCCCCCGGGACTTAGCTCCTACAATGAGCAGTTCTTC

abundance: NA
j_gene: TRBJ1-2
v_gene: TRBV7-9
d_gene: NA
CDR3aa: CASSLQDSTYTF
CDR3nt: TGTGCCAGCAGCTTACAGGACAGCACCTACACCTTC

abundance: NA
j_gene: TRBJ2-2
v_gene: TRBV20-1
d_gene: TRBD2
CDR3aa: CSASGGNTGELFF
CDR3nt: TGCAGTGCCTCGGGGGGGAACACCGGGGAGCTGTTTTTT

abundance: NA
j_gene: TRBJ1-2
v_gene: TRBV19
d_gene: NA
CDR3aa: CASSLGQTRYGYTF
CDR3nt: TGTGCCAGTAGCCTAGGACAGACGAGATATGGCTACACCTTC

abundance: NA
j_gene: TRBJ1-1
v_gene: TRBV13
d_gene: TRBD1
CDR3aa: CASSLGQGRRNTEAFF
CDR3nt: TGTGCCAGCAGCTTGGGACAGGGGCGGAGGAACACTGAAGCTTTCTTT

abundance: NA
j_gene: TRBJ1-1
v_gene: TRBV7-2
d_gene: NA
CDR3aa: CASSRYHTEAFF
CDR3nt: TGTGCCAGCAGTCGGTACCACACTGAAGCTTTCTTT

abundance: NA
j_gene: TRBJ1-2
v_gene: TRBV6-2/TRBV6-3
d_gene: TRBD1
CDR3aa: CASSPRGTGSGYTF
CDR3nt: TGTGCCAGCAGTCCAAGAGGGACAGGGTCTGGCTACACCTTC

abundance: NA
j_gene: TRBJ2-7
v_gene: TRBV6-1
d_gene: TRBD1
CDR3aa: CASRRDRDYEQYF
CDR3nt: TGTGCCAGCAGAAGGGACAGGGACTACGAGCAGTACTTC

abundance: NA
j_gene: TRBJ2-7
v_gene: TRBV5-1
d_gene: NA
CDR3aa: CASSLWGYEQYF
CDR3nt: TGCGCCAGCAGCTTGTGGGGGTACGAGCAGTACTTC

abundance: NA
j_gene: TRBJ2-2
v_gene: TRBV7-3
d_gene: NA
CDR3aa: CASSSGTDTGELFF
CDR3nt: TGTGCCAGCAGCTCCGGGACCGACACCGGGGAGCTGTTTTTT

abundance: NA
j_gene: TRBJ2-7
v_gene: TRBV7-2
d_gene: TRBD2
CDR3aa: CASSSGLAGGNSYEQYF
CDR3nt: TGTGCCAGCAGCTCGGGACTAGCGGGGGGGAACTCCTACGAGCAGTACTTC

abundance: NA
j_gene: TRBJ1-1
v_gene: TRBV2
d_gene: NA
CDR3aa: CASIESRTARDQAFF
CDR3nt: TGTGCCAGCATCGAATCCCGGACAGCTCGGGACCAAGCTTTCTTT

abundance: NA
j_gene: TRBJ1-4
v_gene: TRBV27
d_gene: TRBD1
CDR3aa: CASSSTYRGKNEKLFF
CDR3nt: TGTGCCAGCAGTTCCACCTACAGGGGAAAAAATGAAAAACTGTTTTTT

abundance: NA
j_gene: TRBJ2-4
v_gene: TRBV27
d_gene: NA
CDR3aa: CASSWGSGVQYF
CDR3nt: TGTGCCAGCAGTTGGGGTTCAGGTGTTCAGTACTTC

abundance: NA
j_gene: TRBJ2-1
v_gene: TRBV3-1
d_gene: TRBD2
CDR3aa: CASSPWEGNEQFF
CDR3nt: TGTGCCAGCAGCCCGTGGGAGGGAAATGAGCAGTTCTTC

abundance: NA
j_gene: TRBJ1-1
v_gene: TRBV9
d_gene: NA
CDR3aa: CASSVVPKGMNTEAFF
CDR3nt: TGTGCCAGCAGCGTTGTCCCCAAGGGTATGAACACTGAAGCTTTCTTT

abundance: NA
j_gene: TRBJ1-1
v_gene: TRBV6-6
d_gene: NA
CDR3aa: CAGRRSLNTEAFF
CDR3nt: TGTGCCGGCCGCCGTTCGCTGAACACTGAAGCTTTCTTT

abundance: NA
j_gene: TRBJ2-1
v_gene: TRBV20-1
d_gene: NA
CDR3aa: CSARSPRDSNHNEQFF
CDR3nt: TGCAGTGCTAGATCTCCCCGGGATTCAAACCACAATGAGCAGTTCTTC

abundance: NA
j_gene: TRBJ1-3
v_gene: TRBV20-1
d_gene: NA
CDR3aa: CSARDAGGGNTIYF
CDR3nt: TGCAGTGCTAGAGATGCGGGGGGAGGAAACACCATATATTTT

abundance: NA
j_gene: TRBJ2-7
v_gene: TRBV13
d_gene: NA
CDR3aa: CASSWSRARVYEQYF
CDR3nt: TGTGCCAGCAGCTGGTCTAGGGCGAGGGTCTACGAGCAGTACTTC

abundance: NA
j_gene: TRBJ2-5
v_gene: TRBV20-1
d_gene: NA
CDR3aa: CSAPHGAGQETQYF
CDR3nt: TGCAGTGCTCCTCATGGGGCTGGGCAAGAGACCCAGTACTTC

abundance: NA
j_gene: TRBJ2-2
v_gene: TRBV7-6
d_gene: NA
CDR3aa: CASSLPLSKPGELFF
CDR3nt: TGTGCCAGCAGCCTACCCCTTTCGAAACCCGGGGAGCTGTTTTTT

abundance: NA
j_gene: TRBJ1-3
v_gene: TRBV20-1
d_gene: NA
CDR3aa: CSAKVVGDTIYF
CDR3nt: TGCAGTGCTAAAGTGGTGGGAGACACCATATATTTT

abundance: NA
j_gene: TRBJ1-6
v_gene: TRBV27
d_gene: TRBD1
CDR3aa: CASSLSGTANSPLHF
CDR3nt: TGTGCCAGCAGTCTCTCCGGGACAGCTAATTCACCCCTCCACTTT

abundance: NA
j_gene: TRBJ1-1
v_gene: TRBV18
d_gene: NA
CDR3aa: CASSPAHLGTEAFF
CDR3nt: TGTGCCAGCTCACCTGCACACCTGGGCACTGAAGCTTTCTTT

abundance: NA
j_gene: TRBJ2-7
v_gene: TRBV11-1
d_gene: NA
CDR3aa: CASSLVRPRGQGPSRGASYEQYF
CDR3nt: TGTGCCAGCAGCTTAGTCCGACCAAGAGGGCAGGGGCCGTCGCGAGGGGCATCCTACGAGCAGTACTTC

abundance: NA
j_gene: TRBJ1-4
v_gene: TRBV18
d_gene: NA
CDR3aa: CASSPGGGEKLFF
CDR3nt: TGTGCCAGCTCACCAGGGGGCGGTGAAAAACTGTTTTTT

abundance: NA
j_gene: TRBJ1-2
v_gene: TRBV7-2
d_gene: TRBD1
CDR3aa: CASRWTGKGYTF
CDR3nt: TGTGCCAGCAGGTGGACAGGGAAAGGCTACACCTTC

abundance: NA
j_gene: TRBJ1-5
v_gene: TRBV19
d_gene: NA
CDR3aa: CASTSGGEWLF
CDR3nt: TGTGCCAGTACCTCAGGCGGGGAATGGTTGTTT

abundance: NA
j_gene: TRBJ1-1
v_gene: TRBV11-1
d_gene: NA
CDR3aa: CASSTWGPGPGSTEAFF
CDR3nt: TGTGCCAGCAGCACCTGGGGTCCGGGACCGGGGAGCACTGAAGCTTTCTTT

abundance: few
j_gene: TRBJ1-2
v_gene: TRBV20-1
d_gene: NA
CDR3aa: CSALPETAYGYTF
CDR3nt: TGCAGTGCTTTACCCGAGACAGCCTATGGCTACACCTTC

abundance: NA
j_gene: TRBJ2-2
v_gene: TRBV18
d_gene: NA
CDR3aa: CASSPEVSGELFF
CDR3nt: TGTGCCAGCTCACCAGAAGTGTCCGGGGAGCTGTTTTTT

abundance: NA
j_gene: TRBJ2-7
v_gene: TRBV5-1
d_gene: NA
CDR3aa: CASSLGVALSWQYF
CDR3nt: TGCGCCAGCAGCTTGGGGGTTGCGTTGAGTTGGCAGTACTTC

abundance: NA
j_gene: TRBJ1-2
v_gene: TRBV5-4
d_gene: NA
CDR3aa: CASSLLGSLDAF
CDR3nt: TGTGCCAGCAGCCTACTGGGATCCCTGGATGCCTTC

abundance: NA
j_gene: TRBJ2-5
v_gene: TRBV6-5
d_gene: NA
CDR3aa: CASRFQGEETQYF
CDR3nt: TGTGCCAGCAGGTTTCAGGGAGAAGAGACCCAGTACTTC

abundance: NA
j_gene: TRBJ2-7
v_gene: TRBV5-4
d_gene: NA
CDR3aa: CASRPEVGAYEQYF
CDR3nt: TGTGCCAGCAGACCTGAGGTTGGGGCCTACGAGCAGTACTTC

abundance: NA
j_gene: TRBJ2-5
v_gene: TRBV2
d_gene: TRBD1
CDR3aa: CATAGQGEETQYF
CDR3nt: TGTGCCACTGCGGGACAGGGGGAAGAGACCCAGTACTTC

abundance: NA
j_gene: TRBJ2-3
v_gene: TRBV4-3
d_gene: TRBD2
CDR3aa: CASSRNTRLAGDTQYF
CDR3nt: TGCGCCAGCAGCCGCAATACCAGACTAGCGGGGGATACGCAGTATTTT

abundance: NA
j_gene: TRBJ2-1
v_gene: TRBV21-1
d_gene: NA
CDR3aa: CASRKVQEGDEQFF
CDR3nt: TGTGCCAGCAGAAAAGTTCAGGAGGGGGATGAGCAGTTCTTC

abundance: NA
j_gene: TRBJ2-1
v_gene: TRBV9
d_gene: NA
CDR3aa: CASSVTGTPYNEQFF
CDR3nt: TGTGCCAGCAGCGTAACCGGGACACCTTACAATGAGCAGTTCTTC

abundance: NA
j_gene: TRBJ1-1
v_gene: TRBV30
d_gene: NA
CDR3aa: CAWRRGGNTEAFF
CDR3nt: TGTGCCTGGAGGCGGGGGGGGAACACTGAAGCTTTCTTT

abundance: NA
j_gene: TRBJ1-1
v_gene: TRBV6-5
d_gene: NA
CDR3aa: CASSYSGGGGFEAFF
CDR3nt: TGTGCCAGCAGTTACTCGGGTGGGGGTGGATTTGAAGCTTTCTTT

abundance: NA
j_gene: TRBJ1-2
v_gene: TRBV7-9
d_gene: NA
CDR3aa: CASSFSTDHGYTF
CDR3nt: TGTGCCAGCAGCTTTTCGACGGATCATGGCTACACCTTC

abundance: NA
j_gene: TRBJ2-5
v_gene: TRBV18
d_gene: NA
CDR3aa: CASSPVGQQETQYF
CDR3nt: TGTGCCAGCTCACCAGTGGGACAACAAGAGACCCAGTACTTC

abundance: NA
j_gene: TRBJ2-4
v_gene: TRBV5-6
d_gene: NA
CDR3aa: CASSLSQIKLAKNIQYF
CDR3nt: TGTGCCAGCAGCTTGTCGCAGATAAAGCTAGCCAAAAACATTCAGTACTTC